The entry that follows covers one T cell receptor (beta chain) sequence. A few counts support this clonotype. Its specific antigen is unknown. Qualities for individual bases were not recorded, and no much larger clone is one base off. This specimen comes from a study of identical twins (dated by TCRdb to about 2016). Describing the broader study: TCR alpha and beta repertoires from monozygotic twins, unrelated adults of various ages and cord blood were deep-sequenced to test whether fetal clonotypes persist. To rule out contamination, the twin experiments were replicated at different times with different library preparation protocols. What the study reported, not specific to this receptor: Fewer insertions were carried by abundant cord blood beta clonotypes, a similar but weaker trend appeared in young adult naive repertoires, and no such trend appeared in memory repertoires. Recombination models systematically underestimated out-of-frame TCR alpha sharing in monozygotic twins but agreed with sharing between unrelated individuals. The excess sharing between twins in beta out-of-frame sequences was weaker because fewer shared sequences reduced the signal-to-noise ratio. Compared with coincidental sharing between unrelated individuals, an excess of low generation-probability sequences was observed among out-of-frame TCR alpha sequences shared between twins. Zero-insertion analyses could be partly confounded by invariant T cells such as MAIT and iNKT, although diverse VJ usage argued against such confounding for most clonotypes. Because the same donors could not be followed over many years, the conclusions relied on cross-sectional statistical analysis.

Library generation was performed with 5' RACE. Sequencing was performed on an Illumina HiSeq 2000. A universal primer binding site was introduced by template switching, and a unique molecular identifier was present in the final cDNA, enabling accurate counting of TCR cDNA molecules. Specific primers in the conserved constant-segment region were used to synthesize first-strand cDNA for the TCR alpha and beta chains. Each cDNA library was double barcoded, with a SMART-Mk sample barcode plus Illumina barcodes, to control for contamination. TruSeq adapter sequences, together with Illumina sample barcodes, were added in two successive PCR steps. Sequencing of the TCR alpha and beta cDNA libraries was done on the Illumina HiSeq platform using custom primers. The source study handled its data this way. Unique molecular identifiers were extracted from raw reads with MiGEC, and CDR3 positions were determined with MiXCR. Recombination models were inferred per individual with the repgenHMM and IGoR tools using an EM algorithm. The analysis of shared clonotypes was done with the tcR package in R, with sharing normalized by the product of cloneset sizes. To study raw recombination free of thymic and clonal selection effects, out-of-frame nonproductive sequences were analyzed. TCRdb applied fastp at Q25 and MiXCR to the public reads, then kept only in-frame beta chains. CDR3 protein duplicates are merged, each entry listing the most common genes and DNA. These V and J calls originate from TCRdb's pipeline instead of the authors' own analysis. The sample records 1,800,000 or so distinct CDR3 sequences, about 32% of which are singletons. About 0.27% of the sample lies in the top ten.

Every donor in the study was a healthy Caucasian. The V end gives up 4 bases and the J end 10 bases, leaving 6 bases in the junction not matched to a gene. Via the germline V gene, CDR1 is SNHLY and CDR2 FYNNEI. Including cysteine and phenylalanine, the CDR3 has 14 amino acids. The entry retains the CDR3 DNA only, 42 bases that are in frame from base 1. The source of this sequence is a newborn girl in good health. Input material: cord blood. Recombination joined TRBV2 with TRBJ2-1; a stretch of 11 junction bases matches TRBD2. The CDR3 in this case is CASSASGRPREQFF. The nucleotides are TGTGCCAGCAGTGCTAGCGGGAGGCCAAGGGAGCAGTTCTTC.